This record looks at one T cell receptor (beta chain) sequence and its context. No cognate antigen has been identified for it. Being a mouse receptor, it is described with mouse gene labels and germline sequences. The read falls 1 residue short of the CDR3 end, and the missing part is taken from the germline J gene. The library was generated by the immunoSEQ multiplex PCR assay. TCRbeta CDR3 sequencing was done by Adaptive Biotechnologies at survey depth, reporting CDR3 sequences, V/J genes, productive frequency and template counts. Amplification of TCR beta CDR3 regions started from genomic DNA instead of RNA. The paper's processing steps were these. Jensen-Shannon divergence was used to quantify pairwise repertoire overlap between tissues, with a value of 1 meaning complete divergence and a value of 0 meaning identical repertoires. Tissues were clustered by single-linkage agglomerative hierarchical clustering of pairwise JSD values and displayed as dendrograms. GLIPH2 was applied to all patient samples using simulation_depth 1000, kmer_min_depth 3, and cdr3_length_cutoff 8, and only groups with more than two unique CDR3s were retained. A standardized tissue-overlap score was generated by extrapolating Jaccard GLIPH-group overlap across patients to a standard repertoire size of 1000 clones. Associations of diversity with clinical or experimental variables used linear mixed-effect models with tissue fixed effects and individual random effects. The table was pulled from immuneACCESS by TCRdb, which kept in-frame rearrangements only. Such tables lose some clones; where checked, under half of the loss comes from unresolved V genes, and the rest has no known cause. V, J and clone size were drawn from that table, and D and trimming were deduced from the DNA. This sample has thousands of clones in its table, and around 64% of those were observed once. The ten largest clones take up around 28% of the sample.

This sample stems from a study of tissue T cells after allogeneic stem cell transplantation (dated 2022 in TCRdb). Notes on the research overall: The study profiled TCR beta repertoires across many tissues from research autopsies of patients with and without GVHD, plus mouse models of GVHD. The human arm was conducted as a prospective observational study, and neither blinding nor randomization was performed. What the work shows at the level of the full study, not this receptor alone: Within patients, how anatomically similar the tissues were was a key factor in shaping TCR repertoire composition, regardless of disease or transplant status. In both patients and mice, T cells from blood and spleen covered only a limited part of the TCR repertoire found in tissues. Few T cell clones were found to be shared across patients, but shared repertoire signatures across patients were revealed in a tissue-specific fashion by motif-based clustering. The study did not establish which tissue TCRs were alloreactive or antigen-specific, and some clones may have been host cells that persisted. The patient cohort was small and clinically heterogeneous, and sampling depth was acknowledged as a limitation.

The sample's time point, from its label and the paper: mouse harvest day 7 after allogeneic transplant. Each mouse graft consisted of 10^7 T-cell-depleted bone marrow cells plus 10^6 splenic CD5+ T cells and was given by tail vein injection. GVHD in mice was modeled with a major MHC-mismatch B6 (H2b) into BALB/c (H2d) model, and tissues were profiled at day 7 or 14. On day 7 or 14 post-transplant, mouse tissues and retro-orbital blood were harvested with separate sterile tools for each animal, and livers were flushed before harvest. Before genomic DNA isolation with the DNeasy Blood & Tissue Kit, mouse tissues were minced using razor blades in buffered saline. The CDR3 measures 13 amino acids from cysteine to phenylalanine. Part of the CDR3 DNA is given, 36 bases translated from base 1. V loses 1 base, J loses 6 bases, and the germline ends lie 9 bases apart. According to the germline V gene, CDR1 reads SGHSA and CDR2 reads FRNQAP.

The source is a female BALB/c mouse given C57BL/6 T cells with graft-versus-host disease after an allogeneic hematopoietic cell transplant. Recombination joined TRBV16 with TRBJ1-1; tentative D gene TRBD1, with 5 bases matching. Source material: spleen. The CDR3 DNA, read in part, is TGTGCAAGCAGCTTAGCAGGGAGGGCAGAAGTCTTC. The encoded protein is CASSLAGRAEVF. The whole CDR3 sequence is CASSLAGRAEVFF.